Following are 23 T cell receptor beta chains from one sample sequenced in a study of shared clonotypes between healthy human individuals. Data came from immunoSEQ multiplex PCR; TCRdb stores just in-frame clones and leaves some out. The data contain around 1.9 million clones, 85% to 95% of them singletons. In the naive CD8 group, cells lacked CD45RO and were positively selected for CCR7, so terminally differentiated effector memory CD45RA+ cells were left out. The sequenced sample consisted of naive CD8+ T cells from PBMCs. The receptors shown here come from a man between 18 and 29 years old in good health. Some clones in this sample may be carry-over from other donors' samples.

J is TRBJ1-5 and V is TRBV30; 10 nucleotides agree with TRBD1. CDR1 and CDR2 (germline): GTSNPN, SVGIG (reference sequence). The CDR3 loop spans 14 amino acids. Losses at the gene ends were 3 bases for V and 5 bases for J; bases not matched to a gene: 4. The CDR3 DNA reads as TGTGCCTGGAGGGACAGGGGGGCTCATCAGCCCCAGCATTTT. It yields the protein CAWRDRGAHQPQHF.

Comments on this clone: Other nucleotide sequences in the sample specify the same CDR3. The CDR3 DNA reads as TGTGCCAGCAGTTTACGGGGGACCTACAATGAGCAGTTCTTC. Amino acids: CASSLRGTYNEQFF. The J gene is TRBJ2-1, the V gene TRBV27, with a tentative D call TRBD2 (6 bases). The CDR3 covers 14 residues. Germline V gene data show CDR1 as MNHEY and CDR2 as SMNVEV (reference sequence). Trimming took off 2 bases at V and 2 bases at J, with 7 bases between the two ends.

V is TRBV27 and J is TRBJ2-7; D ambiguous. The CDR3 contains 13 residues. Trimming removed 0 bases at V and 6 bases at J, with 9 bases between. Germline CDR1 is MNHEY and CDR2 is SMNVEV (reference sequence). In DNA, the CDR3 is TGTGCCAGCAGTTTATCGATAGTGGGCGAGCAGTACTTC. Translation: CASSLSIVGEQYF.

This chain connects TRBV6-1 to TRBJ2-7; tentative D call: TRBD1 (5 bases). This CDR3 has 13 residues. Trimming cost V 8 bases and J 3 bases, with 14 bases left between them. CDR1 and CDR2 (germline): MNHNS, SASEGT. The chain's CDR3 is CASGPAGNYEQYF. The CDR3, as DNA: TGTGCCAGCGGCCCAGCAGGGAACTACGAGCAGTACTTC.

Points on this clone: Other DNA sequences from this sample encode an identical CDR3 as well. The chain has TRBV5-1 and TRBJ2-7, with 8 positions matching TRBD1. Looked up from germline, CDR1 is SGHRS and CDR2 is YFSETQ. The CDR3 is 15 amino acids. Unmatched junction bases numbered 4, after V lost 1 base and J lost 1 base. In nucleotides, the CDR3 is TGCGCCAGCAGCTTGAGACAGGGGAATTCCTACGAGCAGTACTTC. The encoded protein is CASSLRQGNSYEQYF.

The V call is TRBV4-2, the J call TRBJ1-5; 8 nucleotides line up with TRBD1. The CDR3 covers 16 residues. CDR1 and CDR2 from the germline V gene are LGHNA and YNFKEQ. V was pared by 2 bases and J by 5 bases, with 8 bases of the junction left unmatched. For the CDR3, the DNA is TGTGCCAGCAGCCAATGGACAGGGAGAAGCGATCAGCCCCAGCATTTT. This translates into CASSQWTGRSDQPQHF.

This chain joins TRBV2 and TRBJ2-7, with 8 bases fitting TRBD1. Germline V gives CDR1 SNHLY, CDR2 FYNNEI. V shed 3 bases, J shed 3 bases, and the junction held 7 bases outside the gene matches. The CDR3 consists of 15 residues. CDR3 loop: CASSDRGRSDYEQYF. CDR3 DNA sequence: TGTGCCAGCAGTGACAGGGGGCGATCTGACTACGAGCAGTACTTC.

This CDR3 reads CASSPTGFHSFANTGELFF. CDR3 sequence (DNA): TGTGCCAGCAGCCCGACCGGCTTCCATTCCTTCGCGAACACCGGGGAGCTGTTTTTT. The gene calls are TRBV9 and TRBJ2-2; D call uncertain. The V gene lost 4 bases and the J gene lost 0 bases, with 22 bases spanning the gap. Germline CDR1 SGDLS, CDR2 YYNGEE. CDR3 length: 19 amino acids.

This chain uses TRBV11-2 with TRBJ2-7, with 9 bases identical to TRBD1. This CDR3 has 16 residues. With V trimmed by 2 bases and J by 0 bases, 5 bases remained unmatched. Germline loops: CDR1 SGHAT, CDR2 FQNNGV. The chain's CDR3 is CASSLPGQGLSYEQYF. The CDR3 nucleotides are TGTGCCAGCAGCTTACCAGGACAGGGGCTCTCCTACGAGCAGTACTTC.

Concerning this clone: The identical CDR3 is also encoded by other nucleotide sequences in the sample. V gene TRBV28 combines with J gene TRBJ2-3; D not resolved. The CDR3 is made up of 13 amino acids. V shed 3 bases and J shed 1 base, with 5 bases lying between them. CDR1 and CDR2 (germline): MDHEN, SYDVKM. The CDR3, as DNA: TGTGCCAGCAGTTTGCGGCGCACAGATACGCAGTATTTT. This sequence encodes CASSLRRTDTQYF. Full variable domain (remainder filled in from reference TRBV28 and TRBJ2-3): DVKVTQSSRYLVKRTGEKVFLECVQDMDHENMFWYRQDPGLGLRLIYFSYDVKMKEKGDIPEGYSVSREKKERFSLILESASTNQTSMYLCASSLRRTDTQYFGPGTRLTVL.

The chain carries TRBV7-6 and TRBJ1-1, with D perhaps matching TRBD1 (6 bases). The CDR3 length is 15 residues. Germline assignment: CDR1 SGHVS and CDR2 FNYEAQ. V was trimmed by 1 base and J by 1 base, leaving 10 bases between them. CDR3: CASSLVPGQNTEAFF. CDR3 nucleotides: TGTGCCAGCAGCTTAGTGCCGGGACAGAACACTGAAGCTTTCTTT.

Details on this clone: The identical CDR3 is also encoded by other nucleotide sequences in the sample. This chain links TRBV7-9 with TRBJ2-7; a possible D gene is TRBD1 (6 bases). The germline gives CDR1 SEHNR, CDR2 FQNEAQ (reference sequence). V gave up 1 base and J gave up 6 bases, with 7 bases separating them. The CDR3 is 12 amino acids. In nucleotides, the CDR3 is TGTGCCAGCAGCTTAGACAGGGTCGAGCAGTACTTC. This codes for CASSLDRVEQYF.

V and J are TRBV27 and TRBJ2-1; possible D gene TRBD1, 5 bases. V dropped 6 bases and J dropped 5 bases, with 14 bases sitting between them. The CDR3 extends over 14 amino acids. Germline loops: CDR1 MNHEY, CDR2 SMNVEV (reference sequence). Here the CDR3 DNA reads TGTGCCAGCAGCCTTTGGGGCGCCAACAATGAGCAGTTCTTC. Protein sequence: CASSLWGANNEQFF.

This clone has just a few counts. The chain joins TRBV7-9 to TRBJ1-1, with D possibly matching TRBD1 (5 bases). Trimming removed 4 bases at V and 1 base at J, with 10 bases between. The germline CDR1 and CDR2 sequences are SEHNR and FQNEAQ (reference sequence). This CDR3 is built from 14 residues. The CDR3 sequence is CASSWAGPNTEAFF. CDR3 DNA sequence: TGTGCCAGCAGCTGGGCAGGGCCGAACACTGAAGCTTTCTTT.

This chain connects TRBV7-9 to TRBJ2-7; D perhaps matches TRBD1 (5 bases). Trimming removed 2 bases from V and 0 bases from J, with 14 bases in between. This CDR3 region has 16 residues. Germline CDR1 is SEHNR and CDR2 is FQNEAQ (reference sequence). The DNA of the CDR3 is TGTGCCAGCAGCTTACGAGACAGTTACAACTCCTACGAGCAGTACTTC. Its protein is CASSLRDSYNSYEQYF.

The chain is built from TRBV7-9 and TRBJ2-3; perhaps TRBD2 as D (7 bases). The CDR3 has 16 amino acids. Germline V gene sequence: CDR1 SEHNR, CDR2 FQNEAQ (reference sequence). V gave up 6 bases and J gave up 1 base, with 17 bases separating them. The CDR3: CASSLRGGKGTDTQYF. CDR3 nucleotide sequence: TGTGCCAGCAGTCTGCGCGGGGGCAAGGGCACAGATACGCAGTATTTT.

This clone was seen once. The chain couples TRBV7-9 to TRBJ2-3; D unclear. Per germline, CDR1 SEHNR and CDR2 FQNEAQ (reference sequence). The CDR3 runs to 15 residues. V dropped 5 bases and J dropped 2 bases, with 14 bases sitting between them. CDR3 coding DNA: TGTGCCAGCAGCATAGTCCCAATACCCACAGATACGCAGTATTTT. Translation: CASSIVPIPTDTQYF. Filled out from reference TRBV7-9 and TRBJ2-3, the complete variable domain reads DTGVSQNPRHKITKRGQNVTFRCDPISEHNRLYWYRQTLGQGPEFLTYFQNEAQLEKSRLLSDRFSAERPKGSFSTLEIQRTEQGDSAMYLCASSIVPIPTDTQYFGPGTRLTVL.

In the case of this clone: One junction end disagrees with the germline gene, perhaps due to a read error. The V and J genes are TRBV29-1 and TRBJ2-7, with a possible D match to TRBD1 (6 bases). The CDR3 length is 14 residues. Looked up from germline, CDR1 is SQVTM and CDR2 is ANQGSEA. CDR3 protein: CSVVLWDTPREQHF. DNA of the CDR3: TGCAGCGTTGTTCTCTGGGACACCCCTAGAGAGCAGCACTTC.

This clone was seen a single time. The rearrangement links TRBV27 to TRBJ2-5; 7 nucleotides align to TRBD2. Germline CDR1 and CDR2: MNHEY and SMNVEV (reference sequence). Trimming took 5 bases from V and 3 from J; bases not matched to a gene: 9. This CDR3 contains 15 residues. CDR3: CASSPGAGYKETQYF. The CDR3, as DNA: TGTGCCAGCAGTCCGGGAGCGGGATACAAAGAGACCCAGTACTTC.

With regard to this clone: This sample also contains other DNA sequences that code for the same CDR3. This CDR3 is CASSQGPGSGNTIYF. CDR3 DNA: TGCGCCAGCAGCCAAGGGCCAGGGTCCGGAAACACCATATATTTT. The V call is TRBV4-1, the J call TRBJ1-3; perhaps TRBD1 as D (5 bases). V lost 1 base to trimming and J lost 4 bases, with 11 bases between them. CDR1 MGHRA and CDR2 YSYEKL come from the germline V gene. The CDR3 runs 15 residues.

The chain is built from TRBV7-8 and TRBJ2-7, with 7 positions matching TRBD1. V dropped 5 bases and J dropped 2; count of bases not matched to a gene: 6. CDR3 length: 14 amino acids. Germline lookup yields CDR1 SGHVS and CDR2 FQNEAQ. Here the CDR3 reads CASSTRGQAYEQYF. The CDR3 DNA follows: TGTGCCAGCAGCACCAGAGGACAGGCCTACGAGCAGTACTTC.

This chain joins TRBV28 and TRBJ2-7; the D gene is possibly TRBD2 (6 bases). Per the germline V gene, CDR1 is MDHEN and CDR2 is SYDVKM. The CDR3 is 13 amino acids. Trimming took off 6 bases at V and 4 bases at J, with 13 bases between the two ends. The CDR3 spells CASRPRGRYEQYF. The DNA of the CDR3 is TGTGCCAGCAGACCCCGGGGGAGATACGAGCAGTACTTC.

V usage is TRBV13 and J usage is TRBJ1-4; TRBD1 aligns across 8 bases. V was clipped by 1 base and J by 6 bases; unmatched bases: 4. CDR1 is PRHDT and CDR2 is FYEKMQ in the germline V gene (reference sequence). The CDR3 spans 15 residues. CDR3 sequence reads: CASSLVSGGDEKLFF. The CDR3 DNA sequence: TGTGCCAGCAGCTTAGTTTCAGGGGGCGATGAAAAACTGTTTTTT.